This T cell receptor (beta chain) was sequenced for a study of cytomegalovirus exposure and HLA in healthy donors. Overall study findings and caveats: In a later analysis, V- and J-gene trimming of beta chains associated with a DCLRE1C missense variant, replicated independently. In an earlier analysis, in some 600 donors, most V segments appeared productive either ~90% or ~30% of the time. In a later analysis, at a false discovery rate of 0.05, under 20,000 TCR beta sequences matched HLA alleles.

This clone was seen only a few times. Its antigen remains unidentified. Other DNA sequences of this sample code for an identical CDR3. The PCR ran on 60 Vbeta and 13 Jbeta primers. Clones were sequenced by immunoSEQ multiplex PCR, and TCRdb holds only the in-frame ones, with some missing. The repertoire includes roughly 50,000 clones, 70% to 75% of them detected once, and approximately 6.3% sits in the top ten. From germline, CDR1 is LNHNV and CDR2 YYDKDF (reference sequence). Trimming removed 0 bases at V and 1 base at J, with 7 bases between. The CDR3 runs 15 residues. Material for sequencing was PBMCs. The chain couples TRBV15 to TRBJ1-5, with D possibly TRBD1 on 5 matching bases. The TCR was taken from a man aged 25 to 40 in good health and CMV-seropositive. The CDR3 sequence: CATSRDPGSNQPQHF. DNA for the CDR3: TGTGCCACCAGCAGAGACCCAGGGAGCAATCAGCCCCAGCATTTT.